This T cell receptor beta chain was sequenced in a study of vaccination and CD4 T cells after COVID-19. Broader study findings: Convalescent patients displayed spike mono-reactivity in 304 of 307 vaccine-specific clones. Post-vaccination reactive clonotypes (median 38) did not differ significantly from post-infection (about 20).

This clonotype was seen more than once but under ten times. The antigen is undetermined. This CDR3 comprises 13 residues. As to treatment: approximately 11-day PBMC culture with coronavirus spike peptide pools or control peptides (ViraFEST assay). ViraFEST expanded antigen-specific T cells with peptide pools, then sequenced TCRs. With the Oncomine TCR Beta short-read assay, DNA from cultured CD4+ T cells was sequenced. Using its own MiXCR run on the PCR reads, TCRdb lists one record per CDR3 protein. The table has 13,000 or so distinct CDR3 sequences, around 30% seen once. The chain couples TRBV21-1 to TRBJ1-2. TRBV21-1 is reported as a pseudogene. Sequenced here: CD4+ T cells from blood, cultured in vitro, sampled before SARS-CoV-2 vaccination. The sequence came from a human donor who received a COVID-19 vaccine. In DNA form, the CDR3 reads TGTGCCCGAGGAGGGATAGCTAACTATGGCTACACCTTC. It yields the protein CARGGIANYGYTF.